The present entry profiles one TCR beta chain with its context. These data originate in a study of blood T cell repertoires in COVID-19. Study information: The United States, Italy and Spain were the sources of the acute and convalescent COVID-19 samples.

Participants spanned ages roughly 18 to 95 years and resided in about two dozen US areas. Participants' reported clinical history set cohort assignment. CDR1 MNHEY and CDR2 SMNVEV come from the germline V gene (reference sequence). The V gene lost 3 bases and the J gene lost 3 bases, with 17 bases spanning the gap. The CDR3 runs 16 residues. Repertoires were generated with immunoSEQ multiplex PCR, while TCRdb's copy carries only in-frame clones and drops some. This table holds about 320,000 clones, about nine tenths found once. The V gene is TRBV27, the J gene TRBJ1-2, with D perhaps TRBD1 (6 bases). The specimen was PBMCs or T cells enriched from blood (not recorded which). The origin of this receptor is a young woman who had recovered from COVID-19. CDR3 in DNA: TGTGCCAGCAGTTTGGGACCGACAGGTTATCACTATGGCTACACCTTC. Translated: CASSLGPTGYHYGYTF.